Listed here are 19 T cell receptor beta chains from one sample, sequenced in a study of cytomegalovirus exposure and HLA in healthy donors. This PCR relied on a set of 60 Vbeta primers and 13 Jbeta primers. Sequencing was performed with immunoSEQ multiplex PCR; in TCRdb, only in-frame clones are kept and a portion is missing. Of around 200,000 clones in the sample, roughly 80% were seen once. Sequencing input: PBMCs. The receptors here all came from a boy between 10 and 17 years old in good health and CMV-seronegative.

This clone has more than one count but fewer than ten. V usage is TRBV6-5 and J usage is TRBJ2-2; D possibly corresponds to TRBD2 (5 bases). Per germline, CDR1 MNHEY and CDR2 SVGAGI. The CDR3 runs to 15 residues. V was shortened by 6 bases and J by 4 bases, with 15 bases between the two germline ends. Here the CDR3 reads CASRIWTELTGELFF. CDR3 DNA: TGTGCCAGCAGGATTTGGACTGAACTCACCGGGGAGCTGTTTTTT.

The chain is built from TRBV9 and TRBJ2-5; 16 bases line up with TRBD2. Trimming removed 2 bases from V and 5 bases from J; junction bases left unmatched: 3. Germline CDR1 reads SGDLS; CDR2 reads YYNGEE. The CDR3 consists of 16 residues. In DNA, the CDR3 is TGTGCCAGCAGCGTGGGACTAGCGGGGGGGCCGGAGACCCAGTACTTC. This translates into CASSVGLAGGPETQYF.

CDR3 protein: CASSFPPGQEPSPGNTIYF. The CDR3 nucleotides are TGTGCCAGCAGCTTCCCTCCGGGACAGGAACCCTCTCCTGGAAACACCATATATTTT. This chain connects TRBV7-8 to TRBJ1-3; 8 bases are a match to TRBD1. Trimming took 3 bases from V and 2 from J; bases not matched to a gene: 15. Germline V gene lookup returns CDR1 SGHVS and CDR2 FQNEAQ. This CDR3 spans 19 amino acids. The full variable domain, in which reference TRBV7-8 and TRBJ1-3 provide the parts outside the CDR3, is GAGVSQSPRYKVAKRGQDVALRCDPISGHVSLFWYQQALGQGPEFLTYFQNEAQLDKSGLPSDRFFAERPEGSVSTLKIQRTQQEDSAVYLCASSFPPGQEPSPGNTIYFGEGSWLTVV.

The V call is TRBV19, the J call TRBJ2-2, with D uncertain. Germline values: CDR1 LNHDA, CDR2 SQIVND (reference sequence). The CDR3 length is 15 residues. The V gene lost 3 bases and the J gene lost 3 bases, with 11 bases spanning the gap. CDR3 DNA: TGTGCCAGTAGTATGCGCGAGGCGGACACCGGGGAGCTGTTTTTT. It encodes CASSMREADTGELFF.

The chain joins TRBV30 to TRBJ2-1, with TRBD2 as a possible D gene (5 bases). Germline V gene lookup returns CDR1 GTSNPN and CDR2 SVGIG (reference sequence). The V end was cut by 7 bases, the J end by 3 bases, with 13 bases between. This CDR3 has 13 residues. CDR3 loop: CASEGTYYNEQFF. The CDR3 DNA sequence: TGTGCCTCCGAGGGAACTTACTACAATGAGCAGTTCTTC.

V is TRBV4-1 and J is TRBJ1-1, with TRBD1 matching over 7 bases. Trimming removed 6 bases from V and 1 base from J; junction bases left unmatched: 2. This CDR3 is 13 amino acids long. The germline V gene has CDR1 MGHRA and CDR2 YSYEKL. The chain's CDR3 is CASSRQGNTEAFF. The CDR3, as DNA: TGCGCCAGCAGTAGACAGGGGAACACTGAAGCTTTCTTT.

The chain is built from TRBV25-1 and TRBJ1-4, with 8 bases lining up with TRBD1. Trimming cost V 6 bases and J 1 base; bases outside gene matches: 10. The CDR3 spans 17 residues. Germline lookup yields CDR1 MGHDK and CDR2 SYGVNS. CDR3 nucleotide sequence: TGTGCCAGCAGGAGCAGGACAGGGAAGGGAACTAATGAAAAACTGTTTTTT. This encodes CASRSRTGKGTNEKLFF.

This clone was observed a handful of times. J is TRBJ2-5 and V is TRBV6-1; D might be TRBD2 (6 bases). The CDR3 is 13 residues long. Germline V gene lookup returns CDR1 MNHNS and CDR2 SASEGT. Trimming took off 1 base at V and 9 bases at J, with 12 bases between the two ends. The CDR3 spells CASSEGDGGAQYF. Here the CDR3 DNA reads TGTGCCAGCAGTGAAGGGGACGGGGGTGCCCAGTACTTC.

This clone was found once. The chain recombines TRBV6-5 with TRBJ2-6; D uncertain. Germline CDR1 is MNHEY and CDR2 is SVGAGI. The CDR3 is 15 residues long. The ends were cut back, 6 bases at V and 4 bases at J, with 13 bases in the middle. The CDR3 nucleotides are TGTGCCAGCAGCTCCACATGGTCCGGGGCCAACGTCCTGACTTTC. Residues: CASSSTWSGANVLTF.

The DNA of the CDR3 is TGTGCCAGCAGTGAAGTCGGACAGAAGATTAACTATGGCTACACCTTC. Translation: CASSEVGQKINYGYTF. This chain uses TRBV6-1 with TRBJ1-2; TRBD1 might be the D (6 bases). CDR1 and CDR2 from the germline V gene are MNHNS and SASEGT. V was cut by 1 base and J by 1 base, with 13 bases left in between. CDR3 size: 16 residues.

The rearrangement links TRBV19 to TRBJ1-2, with TRBD1 matching over 7 bases. Germline V gives CDR1 LNHDA, CDR2 SQIVND (reference sequence). V dropped 8 bases and J dropped 1; count of bases not matched to a gene: 10. CDR3 length: 15 residues. The CDR3 spells CASRSPGTVNYGYTF. The CDR3, as DNA: TGTGCCAGTCGTTCGCCCGGGACAGTTAACTATGGCTACACCTTC.

The rearrangement uses TRBV6-5 and TRBJ1-6; D not resolved. V lost 0 bases, J lost 10 bases, and 16 bases lay in between. The CDR3 is 16 residues long. Per the germline V gene, CDR1 is MNHEY and CDR2 is SVGAGI. The CDR3 DNA follows: TGTGCCAGCAGTTACTCGCAACGGAGCCCTGGATCACCCCTCCACTTT. It specifies CASSYSQRSPGSPLHF.

This clone appeared a few times. The chain links TRBV25-1 to TRBJ1-1; no clear D. Germline V gives CDR1 MGHDK, CDR2 SYGVNS. The germline V and J ends were trimmed by 1 base and 0 bases, with 6 bases remaining between them. The CDR3 is 14 amino acids. CDR3 nucleotide sequence: TGTGCCAGCAGTGAATCCTTCCTGAACACTGAAGCTTTCTTT. Encoded protein: CASSESFLNTEAFF.

V is TRBV5-6 and J is TRBJ1-2; 8 bases map to TRBD1. Germline V gene sequence: CDR1 SGHDT, CDR2 YYEEEE. J lost 3 bases, V lost 6 bases, and 7 bases had no gene match. This CDR3 is built from 14 residues. The CDR3 here is CASNLDRAYYGYTF. CDR3 DNA: TGTGCCAGCAATCTGGACAGGGCTTACTATGGCTACACCTTC.

In nucleotides, the CDR3 is TGTGCCAGCTCAATTGACAGGCGCGGTTCGAACTATGGCTACACCTTC. Translation: CASSIDRRGSNYGYTF. The chain joins TRBV18 to TRBJ1-2; weak D call: TRBD1 (6 bases). This CDR3 contains 16 residues. Germline CDR1 and CDR2: KGHSH and LQKENI. The germline V and J ends were trimmed by 5 bases and 2 bases, with 18 bases remaining between them.

The V and J genes are TRBV11-2 and TRBJ2-7, with TRBD1 matching over 8 bases. The CDR3 contains 14 residues. Per germline, CDR1 SGHAT and CDR2 FQNNGV. V dropped 1 base and J dropped 2; count of bases not matched to a gene: 1. The CDR3: CASSLGGQAYEQYF. DNA of the CDR3: TGTGCCAGCAGCTTAGGGGGACAGGCCTACGAGCAGTACTTC.

The chain links TRBV5-5 to TRBJ1-1, with 9 nucleotides matching TRBD1. The CDR3 has 14 residues. In germline, CDR1 is SGHKS, CDR2 YYEKEE (reference sequence). V trimming: 9 bases; J trimming: 0 bases; junction bases outside the gene matches: 6. CDR3 in amino acids: CATTGQGLNTEAFF. CDR3 nucleotide sequence: TGTGCCACCACCGGACAGGGGTTGAACACTGAAGCTTTCTTT.

The chain recombines TRBV4-1 with TRBJ2-1, with 13 bases identical to TRBD2. CDR1 MGHRA and CDR2 YSYEKL come from the germline V gene. V dropped 4 bases and J dropped 7; count of bases not matched to a gene: 7. The CDR3 runs 16 residues. This CDR3 is CASSRILAGGLNEQFF. CDR3 nucleotide sequence: TGCGCCAGCAGCCGCATACTAGCGGGGGGGCTGAATGAGCAGTTCTTC.

The chain carries TRBV5-4 and TRBJ1-2; perhaps TRBD1 as D (6 bases). The germline gives CDR1 SGHNT, CDR2 YYREEE (reference sequence). This CDR3 is 13 amino acids long. V was cut by 4 bases and J by 8 bases, with 15 bases left in between. The CDR3, as DNA: TGTGCCAGCAGCCCGACAGGACCGTCGGGCTACACCTTC. This gives the protein CASSPTGPSGYTF.